Listed below are T cell receptor beta chains from one sample, sequenced in a study of blood T cells in healthy people across ages. TCRdb analysed the 5' RACE reads with MiXCR anew, one entry per CDR3 protein. The sample carries 850,000 to 950,000 distinct CDR3 sequences, more than 25% recorded once. Sequencing input: blood. These receptor sequences come from a woman over 75 in good health. CDR3s include the opening cysteine and the closing phenylalanine or tryptophan. The D gene is left open where the match is weak. Not all rows give a size; the values are once, few, many and, for expanded clones, a class.

>TRBJ1-6|TRBD1|TRBV4-1|NA
CASSQDALTGRNSPLHF
TGCGCCAGCAGCCAAGACGCTCTGACAGGGAGGAATTCACCCCTCCACTTT
>TRBJ2-7|NA|TRBV6-2/TRBV6-3|few
CASSYQGIYEQYF
TGTGCCAGCAGTTACCAGGGAATCTACGAGCAGTACTTC
>TRBJ2-3|NA|TRBV4-3|NA
CASSQDGAATDTQYF
TGCGCCAGCAGCCAAGATGGGGCGGCCACAGATACGCAGTATTTT
>TRBJ2-5|TRBD2|TRBV7-8|NA
CVSSPRLAGGLETQYF
TGTGTCAGCAGCCCGAGACTAGCGGGGGGGCTGGAGACCCAGTACTTC
>TRBJ2-7|TRBD2|TRBV4-3|many
CASSHLRGGEYEQYF
TGCGCCAGCAGCCACCTACGGGGGGGCGAATACGAGCAGTACTTC
>TRBJ2-1|NA|TRBV27|NA
CASSFLDSAFSYEQFF
TGTGCCAGCAGTTTCTTGGACAGTGCTTTTTCCTACGAGCAGTTCTTC
>TRBJ2-1|TRBD2|TRBV4-3|once
CASSQGLADNEQFF
TGCGCCAGCAGCCAGGGACTAGCGGACAATGAGCAGTTCTTC
>TRBJ1-4|NA|TRBV6-1|NA
CASNLRGRGWGEKLFF
TGTGCCAGCAACCTACGAGGGAGGGGGTGGGGGGAAAAACTGTTTTTT
>TRBJ2-3|TRBD1|TRBV11-2|many
CASSLVAQGASTDTQYF
TGTGCCAGCAGCTTAGTCGCACAGGGGGCCAGCACAGATACGCAGTATTTT
>TRBJ2-7|TRBD2|TRBV7-2|NA
CASSLSSGGASEQYF
TGTGCCAGCAGCTTATCTAGCGGGGGGGCCAGCGAGCAGTACTTC
>TRBJ1-6|NA|TRBV20-1|few
CSVIRSRNSPLHF
TGCAGTGTCATACGATCTAGGAATTCACCCCTCCACTTT
>TRBJ2-7|TRBD2|TRBV6-5|NA
CASSRTSGGPYNEQYF
TGTGCCAGCAGCCGGACTAGCGGGGGGCCTTACAATGAGCAGTACTTC
>TRBJ1-1|TRBD1|TRBV7-8|NA
CASSFDRDFEAFF
TGTGCCAGCAGCTTCGACAGGGATTTTGAAGCTTTCTTT
>TRBJ2-1|TRBD2|TRBV6-1|many
CASKTSGGAYNEQFF
TGTGCCAGCAAAACGAGCGGGGGGGCCTACAATGAGCAGTTCTTC
>TRBJ1-6|NA|TRBV3-1|NA
CASSQNTGISPLHF
TGTGCCAGCAGCCAAAACACAGGGATATCACCCCTCCACTTT
>TRBJ2-4|NA|TRBV28|NA
CASRPRDLNIQYF
TGTGCCAGCAGGCCTCGGGACTTAAACATTCAGTACTTC